These T cell receptor beta chains were read from a single sample in a study of blood T cell repertoires in COVID-19. Sequencing was performed with immunoSEQ multiplex PCR; in TCRdb, only in-frame clones are kept and a portion is missing. This table has more than 70,000 clones, roughly 80% appearing once. Sequences were obtained from peripheral blood. The receptors derive from an older woman with acute or convalescent COVID-19. Each CDR3 is given with its conserved first and last residue. A D gene is named only where the DNA matches it firmly. The size of a clone is reported for some rows only, either as once, few or many, or as a class for expanded clones.

clone_size d_call j_call v_call cdr3_aa cdr3_nt
- - TRBJ1-1 TRBV30 CAWRVGGPTEAFF TGTGCCTGGAGGGTCGGGGGGCCCACTGAAGCTTTCTTT
- TRBD1 TRBJ1-6 TRBV9 CASSWGDRADSPLHF TGTGCCAGCAGCTGGGGGGACAGGGCGGATTCACCCCTCCACTTT
many TRBD2 TRBJ2-7 TRBV5-4 CASSWRAVAGEWAYEQYF TGTGCCAGCAGCTGGAGGGCAGTGGCGGGAGAGTGGGCCTACGAGCAGTACTTC
- TRBD1 TRBJ1-5 TRBV19 CASSTRDRLLNQPQHF TGTGCCAGTAGTACAAGGGACAGGTTACTAAATCAGCCCCAGCATTTT
- TRBD1 TRBJ1-2 TRBV29-1 CSVEAGDRARGYTF TGCAGCGTTGAAGCCGGGGACAGAGCTCGTGGCTACACCTTC
- TRBD2 TRBJ2-1 TRBV5-1 CASSLAGTSGRREQFF TGCGCCAGCAGCTTGGCCGGGACTAGCGGGAGGCGCGAGCAGTTCTTC
once - TRBJ1-6 TRBV9 CASSVAGGNSPLHF TGTGCCAGCAGCGTAGCTGGAGGTAATTCACCCCTCCACTTT
many TRBD1 TRBJ1-2 TRBV5-5 CASSITGGNYGYTF TGTGCCAGCAGCATTACAGGGGGAAACTATGGCTACACCTTC
- TRBD1 TRBJ1-1 TRBV30 CAWSTRGLGTEAFF TGTGCCTGGAGTACCAGGGGGCTGGGCACTGAAGCTTTCTTT
few - TRBJ2-5 TRBV4-1 CASSQDVGGAIGAQYF TGCGCCAGCAGCCAAGATGTGGGGGGGGCCATAGGAGCCCAGTACTTC
- - TRBJ1-2 TRBV19 CASSIDFPTRDHGYTF TGTGCCAGTAGTATAGATTTCCCGACCAGGGATCATGGCTACACCTTC
once - TRBJ2-3 TRBV12-3/TRBV12-4 CASSFQRTDTQYF TGTGCCAGCAGTTTTCAACGGACAGATACGCAGTATTTT
- - TRBJ1-4 TRBV6-5 CASSELATNEKLFF TGTGCCAGCAGCGAGCTAGCAACTAATGAAAAACTGTTTTTT
- TRBD1 TRBJ2-1 TRBV6-5 CASRRQGIRYNEQFF TGTGCCAGCAGACGACAGGGTATCCGTTACAATGAGCAGTTCTTC
- - TRBJ2-1 TRBV11-2 CASREGYNEQFF TGTGCCAGCAGGGAGGGGTACAATGAGCAGTTCTTC
- - TRBJ1-4 TRBV2 CASSLDTPGSNEKLFF TGTGCCAGCAGCTTAGATACCCCAGGGTCTAATGAAAAACTGTTTTTT
few - TRBJ2-1 TRBV12-3/TRBV12-4 CASSPGSGHEQFF TGTGCCAGCAGCCCCGGGAGTGGACATGAGCAGTTCTTC
once TRBD1 TRBJ1-5 TRBV6-1 CASSGPGQGRLGDQPQHF TGTGCCAGCAGTGGACCGGGACAGGGCCGTCTAGGAGATCAGCCCCAGCATTTT
- TRBD1 TRBJ2-1 TRBV28 CASSEQGAVYNEQFF TGTGCCAGCAGTGAACAGGGGGCCGTCTACAATGAGCAGTTCTTC
- - TRBJ2-7 TRBV28 CASSPSGDNSYEQYF TGTGCCAGCAGCCCCTCAGGGGACAACTCCTACGAGCAGTACTTC
- TRBD1 TRBJ1-2 TRBV5-1 CASSLTGTGDGYTF TGCGCCAGCAGCTTGACCGGGACAGGGGACGGCTACACCTTC
- TRBD2 TRBJ2-3 TRBV28 CASSSGLGVRTDTQYF TGTGCCAGCAGTTCCGGACTAGGGGTTCGCACAGATACGCAGTATTTT
- TRBD1 TRBJ2-5 TRBV19 CASSTRQGQETQYF TGTGCCAGTAGTACACGACAGGGGCAAGAGACCCAGTACTTC
- TRBD1 TRBJ2-6 TRBV7-8 CASSTQTGAYSGANVLTF TGTGCCAGCAGCACACAAACAGGGGCCTACTCTGGGGCCAACGTCCTGACTTTC
- TRBD2 TRBJ2-3 TRBV27 CASSLLTSGRTDTQYF TGTGCCAGCAGTTTATTGACTAGCGGGAGAACAGATACGCAGTATTTT
- - TRBJ2-6 TRBV7-8 CASSPGAGATGANVLTF TGTGCCAGCAGCCCCGGGGCAGGGGCGACTGGGGCCAACGTCCTGACTTTC
once TRBD2 TRBJ2-1 TRBV2 CASRTGTRTLGEQFF TGTGCCAGCAGAACCGGGACTAGAACCCTGGGTGAGCAGTTCTTC
- TRBD1 TRBJ1-2 TRBV7-2 CASSFPGGYGYTF TGTGCCAGCAGCTTTCCAGGGGGCTATGGCTACACCTTC
- - TRBJ1-4 TRBV6-5 CAGAGTTNEKLFF TGTGCCGGGGCCGGGACTACTAATGAAAAACTGTTTTTT
- - TRBJ2-6 TRBV19 CASSIQGQTLSGANVLTF TGTGCCAGTAGTATTCAGGGCCAAACGTTATCTGGGGCCAACGTCCTGACTTTC
- - TRBJ1-2 TRBV28 CASSPPGTSYYGYTF TGTGCCAGCAGTCCTCCCGGGACAAGCTACTATGGCTACACCTTC
- - TRBJ1-1 TRBV30 CAWSKGKSEAFF TGTGCCTGGAGTAAGGGGAAGTCTGAAGCTTTCTTT
- TRBD2 TRBJ2-3 TRBV9 CASSVDPGTRKSGSTDTQYF TGTGCCAGCAGCGTAGACCCCGGGACTAGGAAATCTGGGAGCACAGATACGCAGTATTTT
- - TRBJ2-7 TRBV3-1/TRBV3-2 CASSQGRGMGRYEQYF TGTGCCAGCAGCCAAGGCAGGGGTATGGGTCGGTACGAGCAGTACTTC
- TRBD1 TRBJ2-3 TRBV6-5 CASSYSRGRSTDTQYF TGTGCCAGCAGTTACTCGAGGGGGCGTAGCACAGATACGCAGTATTTT
few TRBD1 TRBJ1-6 TRBV28 CASRGTGYNSPLHF TGTGCCAGCAGGGGGACAGGGTATAATTCACCCCTCCACTTT
- TRBD2 TRBJ2-2 TRBV7-2 CASRPPGLANTGELFF TGTGCCAGCAGGCCTCCGGGACTAGCGAACACCGGGGAGCTGTTTTTT
- - TRBJ2-7 TRBV5-4 CASSPKDSYEQYF TGTGCCAGCAGCCCCAAGGACAGCTACGAGCAGTACTTC
- - TRBJ2-2 TRBV7-8 CASSPNPGDANTGELFF TGTGCCAGCAGCCCGAATCCAGGGGATGCGAACACCGGGGAGCTGTTTTTT
- TRBD2 TRBJ2-1 TRBV11-2 CASSLVLAGVVNEQFF TGTGCCAGCAGCTTAGTCCTAGCGGGAGTGGTAAATGAGCAGTTCTTC
- - TRBJ2-2 TRBV6-5 CASSYSPVGNTGELFF TGTGCCAGCAGTTACTCCCCGGTTGGGAACACCGGGGAGCTGTTTTTT
- - TRBJ2-2 TRBV5-1 CASSLRTITGELFF TGCGCCAGCAGCTTGCGGACTATCACCGGGGAGCTGTTTTTT
- TRBD1 TRBJ2-1 TRBV27 CASSPVDRAGNEQFF TGTGCCAGCAGTCCGGTGGACAGGGCGGGCAATGAGCAGTTCTTC
- TRBD2 TRBJ2-5 TRBV6-2/TRBV6-3 CASSRPPRLAGDQETQYF TGTGCCAGCAGCCGTCCCCCCCGACTAGCGGGGGATCAAGAGACCCAGTACTTC
few - TRBJ1-6 TRBV6-1 CASSDHWRSPLHF TGTGCCAGCAGTGATCATTGGCGGTCACCCCTCCACTTT
- TRBD2 TRBJ2-7 TRBV11-2 CASGRGSYEQYF TGTGCCAGCGGGAGGGGTTCCTACGAGCAGTACTTC
- - TRBJ1-5 TRBV6-1 CASSVGTGGGNQPQHF TGTGCCAGCAGTGTGGGTACGGGTGGAGGCAATCAGCCCCAGCATTTT
- TRBD2 TRBJ2-1 TRBV11-1 CASKLAGSPEQFF TGTGCCAGCAAACTAGCGGGATCGCCTGAGCAGTTCTTC
- - TRBJ1-2 TRBV19 CASKAGVGYTF TGTGCCAGTAAGGCGGGTGTGGGCTACACCTTC